The following is a T cell receptor beta chain sequence with its context. These data belong to a study of blood T cell repertoires in COVID-19. Overall study context: The United States, Italy and Spain provided the acute and convalescent COVID-19 samples. T cells, B-cell-depleted T cells, or PBMCs provided the cDNA or gDNA that served as material.

This CDR3 spans 13 amino acids. Germline CDR1 SGHDT, CDR2 YYEEEE. The germline V and J ends were trimmed by 3 bases and 10 bases, with 16 bases remaining between them. Per the original data handling: Estimated nucleated cell counts came from reference gene primer amplification. The method was immunoSEQ multiplex PCR; TCRdb's version includes in-frame clones alone and lacks a portion of them. That table is the source of V, J and clone size, and D and trimming were worked out from the DNA. The repertoire consists of around 260,000 clones, with approximately 84% occurring once and the leading ten covering around a sixth.

The sequence derives from a person between 70 and 80 years old with COVID-19, enrolled during active disease. The specimen sequenced was peripheral blood. This chain uses TRBV5-6 with TRBJ1-1, with D tentatively TRBD1 (5 bases). This CDR3 reads CASSWLREGRAFF. Here the CDR3 DNA reads TGTGCCAGCAGCTGGCTCAGGGAGGGACGAGCTTTCTTT.